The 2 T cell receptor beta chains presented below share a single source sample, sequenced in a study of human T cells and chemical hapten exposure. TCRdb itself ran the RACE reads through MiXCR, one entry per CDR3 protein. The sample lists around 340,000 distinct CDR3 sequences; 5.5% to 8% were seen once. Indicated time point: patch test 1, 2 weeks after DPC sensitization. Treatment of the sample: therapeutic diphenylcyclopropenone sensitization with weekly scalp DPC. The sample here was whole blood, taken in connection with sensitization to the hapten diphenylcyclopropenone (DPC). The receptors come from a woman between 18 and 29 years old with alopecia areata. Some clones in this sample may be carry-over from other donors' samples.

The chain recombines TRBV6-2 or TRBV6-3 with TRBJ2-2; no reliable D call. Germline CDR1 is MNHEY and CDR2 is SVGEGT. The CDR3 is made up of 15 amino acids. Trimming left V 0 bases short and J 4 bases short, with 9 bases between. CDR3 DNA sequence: TGTGCCAGCAGTTACTCGACGGGCTTCACCGGGGAGCTGTTTTTT. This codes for CASSYSTGFTGELFF.

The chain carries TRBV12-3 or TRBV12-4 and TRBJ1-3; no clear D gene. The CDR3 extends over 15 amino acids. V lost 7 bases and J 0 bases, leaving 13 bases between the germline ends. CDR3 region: CASTPDAGSGNTIYF. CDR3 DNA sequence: TGTGCCAGCACCCCCGACGCGGGCTCTGGAAACACCATATATTTT.